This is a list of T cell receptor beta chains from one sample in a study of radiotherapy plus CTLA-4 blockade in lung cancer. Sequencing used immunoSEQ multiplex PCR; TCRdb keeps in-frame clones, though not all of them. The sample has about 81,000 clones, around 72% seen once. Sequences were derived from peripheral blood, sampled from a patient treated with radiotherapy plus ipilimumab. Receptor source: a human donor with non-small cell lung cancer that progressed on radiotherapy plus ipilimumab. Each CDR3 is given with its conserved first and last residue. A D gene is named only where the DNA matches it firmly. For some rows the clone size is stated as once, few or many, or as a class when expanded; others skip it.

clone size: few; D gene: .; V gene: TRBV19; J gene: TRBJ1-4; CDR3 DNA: TGTGCCAGTAGTTCGGTGACTGCCTCCGCAAATGAAAAACTGTTTTTT; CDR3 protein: CASSSVTASANEKLFF
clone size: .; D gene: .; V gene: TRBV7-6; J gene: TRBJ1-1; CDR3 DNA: TGTGCCAGCAGCCGGGCGTCGGGGTTCAAGACTGAAGCTTTCTTT; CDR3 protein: CASSRASGFKTEAFF
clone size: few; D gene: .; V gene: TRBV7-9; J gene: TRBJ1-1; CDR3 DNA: TGTGCCAGCAGCTCCGGACGGATGAACACTGAAGCTTTCTTT; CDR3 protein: CASSSGRMNTEAFF
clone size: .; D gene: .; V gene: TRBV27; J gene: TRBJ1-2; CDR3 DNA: TGTGCCAGCAGTTTAAATAACGAAGACTACACCTTC; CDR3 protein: CASSLNNEDYTF
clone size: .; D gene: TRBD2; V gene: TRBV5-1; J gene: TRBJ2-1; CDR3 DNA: TGCGCCAGCAGCTCAGGGACTAGCGGGAGCGGGAGGAATGAGCAGTTCTTC; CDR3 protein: CASSSGTSGSGRNEQFF
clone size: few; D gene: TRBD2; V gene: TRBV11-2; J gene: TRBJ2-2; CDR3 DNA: TGTGCCAGCAGCGGGGGACTAGCGGTCACCGGGGAGCTGTTTTTT; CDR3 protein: CASSGGLAVTGELFF
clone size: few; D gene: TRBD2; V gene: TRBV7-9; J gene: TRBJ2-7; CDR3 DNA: TGTGCCAGCAGCCTTACTAGCGGATCCTACGAGCAGTACTTC; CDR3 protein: CASSLTSGSYEQYF
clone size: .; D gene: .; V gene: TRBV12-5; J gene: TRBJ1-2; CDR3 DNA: TGTGCTAGCAGAGGCGGGGACCGCGGCTACACCTTC; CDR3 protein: CASRGGDRGYTF
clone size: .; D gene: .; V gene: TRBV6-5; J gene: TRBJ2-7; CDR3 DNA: TGTGCCAGCAGTTACTCGGGGGGCGTCGAGCAGTACTTC; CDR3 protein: CASSYSGGVEQYF
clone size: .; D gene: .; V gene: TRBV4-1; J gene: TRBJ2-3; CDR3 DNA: TGCGCCAGCAGCCCCTTTCACCGCCCAGATACGCAGTATTTT; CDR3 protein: CASSPFHRPDTQYF
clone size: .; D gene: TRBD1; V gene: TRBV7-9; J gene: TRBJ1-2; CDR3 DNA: TGTGCCAGCAGCGCTGGGACAGGCTATGGCTACACCTTC; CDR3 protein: CASSAGTGYGYTF
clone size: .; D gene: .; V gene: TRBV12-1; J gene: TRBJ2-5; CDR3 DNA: TGTGCCAGCAGCTTACAGACTAGGGCCGGAACCCAAGAGACCCAGTACTTC; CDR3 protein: CASSLQTRAGTQETQYF
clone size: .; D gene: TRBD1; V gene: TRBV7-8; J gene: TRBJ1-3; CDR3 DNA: TGTGCCAGCAGCTCCCGCATATCAGGGGGAGGAAACACCATATATTTT; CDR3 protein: CASSSRISGGGNTIYF
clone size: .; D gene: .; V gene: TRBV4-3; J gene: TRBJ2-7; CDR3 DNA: TGCGCCAGCAGCCAAGAATACGGGGGCTTTGGTGTCGAGCAGTACTTC; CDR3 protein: CASSQEYGGFGVEQYF
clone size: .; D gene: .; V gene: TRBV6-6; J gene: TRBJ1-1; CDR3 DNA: TGTGCCAGCCGGGGGCAAGCCAACACTGAAGCTTTCTTT; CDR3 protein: CASRGQANTEAFF
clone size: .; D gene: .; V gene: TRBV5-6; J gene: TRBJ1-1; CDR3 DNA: TGTGCCAGCAGTTACGGACGTGAAGCTTTCTTT; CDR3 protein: CASSYGREAFF
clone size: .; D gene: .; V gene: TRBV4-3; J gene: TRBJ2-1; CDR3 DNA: TGCGCCAGCAGCCAAGGGCCGCACCGACAGGACGAGCAGTTCTTC; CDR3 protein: CASSQGPHRQDEQFF
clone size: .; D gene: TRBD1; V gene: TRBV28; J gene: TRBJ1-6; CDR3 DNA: TGTGCCAGCAGTCCCGACAGGGGAAGCAATTCACCCCTCCACTTT; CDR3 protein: CASSPDRGSNSPLHF
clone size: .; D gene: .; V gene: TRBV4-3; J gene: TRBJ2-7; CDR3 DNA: TGCGCCAGCAGCCAAGGGGCGGCCTCCTACGAGCAGTACTTC; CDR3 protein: CASSQGAASYEQYF
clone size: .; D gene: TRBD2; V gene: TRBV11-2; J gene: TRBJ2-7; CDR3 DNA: TGTGCCAGCAGCGTATCGGGGGGACGCTACGAGCAGTACTTC; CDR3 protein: CASSVSGGRYEQYF
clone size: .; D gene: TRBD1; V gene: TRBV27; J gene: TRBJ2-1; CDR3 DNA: TGTGCCAGCAGTTTGGGTTGGGACAGCCCTTACAATGAGCAGTTCTTC; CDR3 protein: CASSLGWDSPYNEQFF
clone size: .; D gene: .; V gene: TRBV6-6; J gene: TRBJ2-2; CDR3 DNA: TGTGCCAGCAGTTACGACACCGGGGAGCTGTTTTTT; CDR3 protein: CASSYDTGELFF
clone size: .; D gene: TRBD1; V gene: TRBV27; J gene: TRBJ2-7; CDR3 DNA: TGTGCCAGCAGTTTGCAGGGGGCCCCCTACTACGAGCAGTACTTC; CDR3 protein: CASSLQGAPYYEQYF
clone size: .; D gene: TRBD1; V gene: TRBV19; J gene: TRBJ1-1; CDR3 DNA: TGTGCCAGTAGTATGGGACAGGTAAACACTGAAGCTTTCTTT; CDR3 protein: CASSMGQVNTEAFF
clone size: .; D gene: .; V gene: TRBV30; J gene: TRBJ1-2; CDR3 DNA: TGTGCCTGGAGACAAGATGAAAGTGCGTATGGCTACACCTTC; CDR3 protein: CAWRQDESAYGYTF
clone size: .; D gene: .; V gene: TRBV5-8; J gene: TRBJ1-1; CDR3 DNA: TGTGCCAGCAGCGCTGACCTGGCTTTCTTT; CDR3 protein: CASSADLAFF
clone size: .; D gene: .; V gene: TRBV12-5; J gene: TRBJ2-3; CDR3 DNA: TGTGCTAGTGGTTTGGTACACACAGATACGCAGTATTTT; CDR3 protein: CASGLVHTDTQYF
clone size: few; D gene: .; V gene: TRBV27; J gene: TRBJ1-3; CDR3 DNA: TGTGCCAGCAGTTTACAGGGGTATGGTGGAAACACCATATATTTT; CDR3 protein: CASSLQGYGGNTIYF
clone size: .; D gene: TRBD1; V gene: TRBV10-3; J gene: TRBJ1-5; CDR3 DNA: TGTGCCATCAGTCCACAGGGGGAGAATCAGCCCCAGCATTTT; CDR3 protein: CAISPQGENQPQHF
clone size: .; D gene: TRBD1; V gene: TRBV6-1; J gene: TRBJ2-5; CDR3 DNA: TGTGCCAGCACTAGACAGGGGGCGGAGACCCAGTACTTC; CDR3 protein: CASTRQGAETQYF
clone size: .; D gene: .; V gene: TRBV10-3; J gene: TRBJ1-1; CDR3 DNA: TGTGCCATCAGTGACACCTCTCCCCCCGCAGGGTGGGACACTGAAGCTTTCTTT; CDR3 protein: CAISDTSPPAGWDTEAFF
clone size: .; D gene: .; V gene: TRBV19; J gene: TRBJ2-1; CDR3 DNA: TGTGCCAGTAAGGACGGGGTTTTTTCGAGCTCCTACAATGAGCAGTTCTTC; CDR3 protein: CASKDGVFSSSYNEQFF
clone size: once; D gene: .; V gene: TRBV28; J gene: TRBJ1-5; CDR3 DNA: TGTGCCAGCAGCGGATCACGTAGGGGCAATCAGCCCCAGCATTTT; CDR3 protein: CASSGSRRGNQPQHF
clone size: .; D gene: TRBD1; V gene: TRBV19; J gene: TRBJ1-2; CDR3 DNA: TGTGCCAGTAGTATAGAGGGGACAGGAACATATGGCTACACCTTC; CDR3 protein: CASSIEGTGTYGYTF
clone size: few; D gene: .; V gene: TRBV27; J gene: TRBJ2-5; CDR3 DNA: TGTGCCAGCAGTTCCCCGACGGTGGGGCTAGAGACCCAGTACTTC; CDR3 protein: CASSSPTVGLETQYF
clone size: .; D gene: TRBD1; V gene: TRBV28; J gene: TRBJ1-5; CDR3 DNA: TGTGCCAGCAGTTTACCGGGGACAGGGTTCAATCAGCCCCAGCATTTT; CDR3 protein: CASSLPGTGFNQPQHF
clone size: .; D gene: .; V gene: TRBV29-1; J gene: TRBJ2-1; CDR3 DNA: TGCAGCGTCCGCGGGGGCCTCAATGAGCAGTTCTTC; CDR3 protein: CSVRGGLNEQFF
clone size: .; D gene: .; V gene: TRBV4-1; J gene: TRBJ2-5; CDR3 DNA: TGCGCCAGCAGCCAAGATCCAGGGAGTCAAGAGACCCAGTACTTC; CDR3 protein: CASSQDPGSQETQYF
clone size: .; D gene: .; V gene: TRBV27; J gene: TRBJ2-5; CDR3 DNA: TGTGCCAGCAGTTTAGGTATTAGGGAGACCCAGTACTTC; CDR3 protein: CASSLGIRETQYF
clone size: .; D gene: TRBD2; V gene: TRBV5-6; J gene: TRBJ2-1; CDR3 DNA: TGTGCCAGCAGCTTGGCCGCCACTAGCGGGAGGTCCAGGTTCTTC; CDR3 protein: CASSLAATSGRSRFF
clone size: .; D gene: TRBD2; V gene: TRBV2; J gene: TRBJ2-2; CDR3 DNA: TGTGCCAGCAAGTTGGGACTAGCGGGGTATGACACCGGGGAGCTGTTTTTT; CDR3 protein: CASKLGLAGYDTGELFF
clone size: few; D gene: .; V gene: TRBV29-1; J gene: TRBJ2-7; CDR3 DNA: TGCAGCGCCAAATCCGACAGAGGCTACGAGCAGTACTTC; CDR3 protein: CSAKSDRGYEQYF
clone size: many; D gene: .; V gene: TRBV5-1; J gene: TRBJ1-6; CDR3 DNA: TGCGCCGAAATTATGGCCATGACCAATTCACCCCTCCACTTT; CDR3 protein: CAEIMAMTNSPLHF
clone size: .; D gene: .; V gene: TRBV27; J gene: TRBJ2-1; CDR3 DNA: TGTGCCAGCAGTTCTCCGACTAGGAGCTCCTACAATGAGCAGTTCTTC; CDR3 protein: CASSSPTRSSYNEQFF
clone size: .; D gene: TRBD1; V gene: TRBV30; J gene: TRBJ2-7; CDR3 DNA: TGTGCCTGGAAAACTGGACAGGGGGGGGAGCAGTACTTC; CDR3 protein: CAWKTGQGGEQYF